This TCR beta chain was captured by sequencing in a study of post-analysis software for immune sequencing data. At the level of the study: Recorded subtypes: relapsing-remitting, secondary progressive, progressive-relapsing; some patients unannotated.

Libraries were made from TCR beta cDNA, and they carried unique molecular identifiers. A single record per CDR3 protein comes from TCRdb applying MiXCR to the PCR reads. The sample includes a few hundred thousand distinct CDR3 sequences, 36% seen only once; the top ten take 4% to 6%. About this clonotype: Its target is not known.

Broader study findings: A handful of TRBV segments were significantly more frequent in patients than in controls. TRBV5-6, TRBV5-1 and TRBV20-1 were among these segments. Same-batch preparations were strongly co-clustered by F measure.

V lost 3 bases, J lost 4 bases, and 15 bases stayed unmatched. The CDR3 is 19 amino acids. Germline V gives CDR1 MGHRA, CDR2 YSYEKL. The chain recombines TRBV4-1 with TRBJ1-5; 10 positions match TRBD1. Input material: blood. The receptor was isolated from a girl aged 10-17 years with multiple sclerosis. This CDR3 reads CASSHRRRQGALGNQPQHF. The CDR3 DNA follows: TGCGCCAGCAGCCATCGTAGGCGACAGGGGGCCTTAGGGAATCAGCCCCAGCATTTT.